Presented here are 18 T cell receptor beta chains from one specimen sequenced in a study of blood T cell repertoires in COVID-19. Produced via immunoSEQ multiplex PCR; TCRdb's table is partial and in-frame only. The table has 100,000 to 120,000 clones, 81% seen once; the top ten hold 9.4%. The sequencing sample was made of peripheral blood. The receptors derive from a woman in her seventies with acute or convalescent COVID-19.

This clone occurred a few times. The V call is TRBV4-1, the J call TRBJ2-2; 7 bases map to TRBD2. This CDR3 region has 18 residues. The V and J ends lost 1 base and 1 base, in that order; junction bases with no gene match: 9. From germline, CDR1 is MGHRA and CDR2 YSYEKL. CDR3 DNA: TGCGCCAGCAGCCAAGGGATATGGCGGGAGCTGAACACCGGGGAGCTGTTTTTT. It yields the protein CASSQGIWRELNTGELFF.

V and J are TRBV19 and TRBJ2-5, with 9 bases lining up with TRBD1. Germline V gene data show CDR1 as LNHDA and CDR2 as SQIVND (reference sequence). The CDR3 has 16 residues. J lost 3 bases, V lost 5 bases, and 10 bases had no gene match. The CDR3 DNA reads as TGTGCCAGTAGTGGGAACAGGGGGCAGGGGGAAGAGACCCAGTACTTC. Amino acid sequence: CASSGNRGQGEETQYF.

This chain links TRBV6-2 or TRBV6-3 with TRBJ2-7; 7 bases are a match to TRBD1. Germline V CDR1 and CDR2: MNHEY, SVGEGT. With 2 bases clipped from V and 2 bases from J, the junction kept 6 bases outside the gene matches. The CDR3 runs 15 residues. CDR3 sequence (DNA): TGTGCCAGCAGTTACGACAGGGTGGGGACCTACGAGCAGTACTTC. Translating it yields CASSYDRVGTYEQYF.

This clone was observed once. The rearrangement uses TRBV5-1 and TRBJ1-3; D is perhaps TRBD1 (5 bases). CDR1 SGHRS and CDR2 YFSETQ come from the germline V gene. This CDR3 is 15 amino acids long. The V gene lost 0 bases and the J gene lost 0 bases, with 7 bases spanning the gap. CDR3 nucleotides: TGCGCCAGCAGCTTGGCCGGGGGCTCTGGAAACACCATATATTTT. Its translation: CASSLAGGSGNTIYF.

The chain links TRBV19 to TRBJ1-5; D is perhaps TRBD1 (5 bases). The germline V and J ends were trimmed by 6 bases and 0 bases, with 9 bases remaining between them. Germline V gene data show CDR1 as LNHDA and CDR2 as SQIVND (reference sequence). The CDR3 is 14 residues long. The chain's CDR3 is CASRGQSSNQPQHF. In DNA form, the CDR3 reads TGTGCCAGTAGGGGGCAGTCTAGCAATCAGCCCCAGCATTTT.

This sequence joins TRBV15 and TRBJ2-2, with TRBD2 matching over 9 bases. Germline trimming cut 5 bases from V and 9 bases from J; bases unmatched to any gene: 10. The CDR3 runs 15 residues. Germline values: CDR1 LNHNV, CDR2 YYDKDF (reference sequence). The CDR3 region has the DNA TGTGCCACCAGCGGTGACCTAGCGGGGAGTAGGGAGCTGTTTTTT. This gives the protein CATSGDLAGSRELFF.

This clone was detected only once. The chain uses TRBV18 and TRBJ2-5, with TRBD1 matching 7 bases. Germline loops: CDR1 KGHSH, CDR2 LQKENI. CDR3 length: 15 residues. With V trimmed by 0 bases and J by 3 bases, 4 bases remained unmatched. The DNA of the CDR3 is TGTGCCAGCTCACCACCGGGGACAGCTAAAGAGACCCAGTACTTC. Translated, it gives CASSPPGTAKETQYF.

V and J are TRBV7-9 and TRBJ1-4; 9 bases are shared with TRBD1. The CDR3 contains 16 residues. Per germline, CDR1 SEHNR and CDR2 FQNEAQ (reference sequence). V gave up 4 bases and J gave up 5 bases; unmatched junction bases: 8. CDR3 in DNA: TGTGCCAGCAGCTCCTCCGGGACAGGGAGAAATGAAAAACTGTTTTTT. Amino acid sequence: CASSSSGTGRNEKLFF.

This chain joins TRBV20-1 and TRBJ2-1; 10 bases fit TRBD2. The CDR3 sequence is 14 residues long. Unmatched junction bases numbered 6, after V lost 3 bases and J lost 7 bases. Germline V lookup: CDR1 DFQATT, CDR2 SNEGSKA (reference sequence). The CDR3 region is CSASLSGRKNEQFF. In DNA form, the CDR3 reads TGCAGTGCTAGTCTTAGCGGGAGGAAAAATGAGCAGTTCTTC.

This clone was counted between two and nine times. The rearrangement links TRBV29-1 to TRBJ2-2; D is unclear. This CDR3 region has 13 residues. Germline loops: CDR1 SQVTM, CDR2 ANQGSEA. The V end lost 1 base, the J end lost 1 base, and 4 bases lay between the germline ends. This chain's CDR3 is CSVEGQNTGELFF. The CDR3 DNA reads TGCAGCGTTGAAGGGCAGAACACCGGGGAGCTGTTTTTT.

This chain connects TRBV7-2 to TRBJ2-1; TRBD2 matches at 13 bases. This CDR3 comprises 17 residues. V gave up 5 bases and J gave up 6 bases; unmatched junction bases: 10. Looked up from germline, CDR1 is SGHTA and CDR2 is FQGNSA. CDR3 protein: CASSQRLAGGGTNEQFF. DNA for the CDR3: TGTGCCAGCAGCCAGAGACTAGCGGGAGGAGGGACCAATGAGCAGTTCTTC.

V gene TRBV6-2 or TRBV6-3 combines with J gene TRBJ2-1; D gene unclear. CDR1 is MNHEY, CDR2 SVGEGT, per germline. The V end lost 4 bases, the J end lost 9 bases, and 10 bases lay between the germline ends. The CDR3 is 12 residues long. The CDR3 region is CASSFAVGEQFF. DNA for the CDR3: TGTGCCAGCAGTTTCGCGGTTGGTGAGCAGTTCTTC.

This chain links TRBV5-5 with TRBJ2-7, with TRBD1 matching over 9 bases. CDR3 length: 15 residues. Per germline, CDR1 SGHKS and CDR2 YYEKEE (reference sequence). V was pared by 4 bases and J by 0 bases, with 5 bases of the junction left unmatched. CDR3 in amino acids: CASSITGGSSYEQYF. DNA for the CDR3: TGTGCCAGCAGCATAACAGGGGGCAGCTCCTACGAGCAGTACTTC.

The rearrangement uses TRBV10-2 and TRBJ2-1; D ambiguous. The V and J ends lost 7 bases and 8 bases respectively, with 12 bases between them. This CDR3 has 12 residues. Germline lookup yields CDR1 WSHSY and CDR2 SAAADI. Here the CDR3 DNA reads TGCGCCAGCATAGGAAACAGTTATGAGCAGTTCTTC. Protein sequence: CASIGNSYEQFF.

This clone turned up a few times. The chain carries TRBV5-4 and TRBJ2-2, with 8 bases lining up with TRBD2. V gave up 8 bases and J gave up 5 bases; unmatched junction bases: 14. CDR1 and CDR2 from the germline V gene are SGHNT and YYREEE (reference sequence). CDR3 length: 16 amino acids. DNA for the CDR3: TGTGCCAGTCCCGCTTGGGTTAGCGGGACTACCGGGGAGCTGTTTTTT. Translation: CASPAWVSGTTGELFF.

A single count supports this clone. The genes are TRBV12-5 and TRBJ2-5; D not resolved. Germline-derived CDR1 and CDR2 are LGHNT and FRNRAP. The CDR3 contains 14 residues. V lost 0 bases to trimming and J lost 3 bases, with 8 bases between them. The CDR3 spells CASGLVPEEETQYF. The DNA for the CDR3 is TGTGCTAGTGGTTTGGTACCCGAGGAAGAGACCCAGTACTTC.

This clone occurred a few times. The DNA of the CDR3 is TGTGCCAGCAGTCGGGGCAGGGGACTACTGAGCTCCTACGAGCAGTACTTC. Translation gives CASSRGRGLLSSYEQYF. V is TRBV6-2 or TRBV6-3 and J is TRBJ2-7; D possibly corresponds to TRBD2 (7 bases). CDR1 and CDR2 (germline): MNHEY, SVGEGT. This CDR3 is built from 17 residues. V lost 5 bases and J 0 bases, leaving 20 bases between the germline ends.

The CDR3 region is CSVRPGPGPNTEAFF. The CDR3 bases are TGCAGCGTTCGTCCAGGCCCAGGGCCGAACACTGAAGCTTTCTTT. The gene calls are TRBV29-1 and TRBJ1-1; possibly TRBD1 for D (5 bases). The CDR3 runs 15 residues. Trimming took off 5 bases at V and 1 base at J, with 17 bases between the two ends. Germline CDR1 reads SQVTM; CDR2 reads ANQGSEA.